This TCR beta chain originates from a study of vaccination and CD4 T cells after COVID-19. Sample treatment: roughly 10-day PBMC culture with coronavirus spike peptide pools or control peptides (ViraFEST assay). There are 18 residues in the CDR3. V lost 5 bases to trimming and J lost 0 bases, with 17 bases between them. Germline CDR1 reads SGHTA; CDR2 reads FQGNSA. The Oncomine TCR Beta short-read assay was what sequenced the DNA obtained from cultured CD4+ T cells. TCRdb re-derived calls from the PCR reads in MiXCR, one entry per CDR3 protein. The sample consists of about 26,000 distinct CDR3 sequences, roughly 64% of them appearing once. In its sample, this clonotype was seen a few times. Its antigen is as yet unknown.

Input material: CD4+ T cells from blood, cultured in vitro. This clonotype originated in a human donor who had recovered from COVID-19. The chain combines TRBV7-2 with TRBJ1-6; unclear D gene. The CDR3 region has the DNA TGTGCCAGCAGCCTAGAACTCCCCAGGCGCTCCTATAATTCACCCCTCCACTTT. Amino acid sequence: CASSLELPRRSYNSPLHF.